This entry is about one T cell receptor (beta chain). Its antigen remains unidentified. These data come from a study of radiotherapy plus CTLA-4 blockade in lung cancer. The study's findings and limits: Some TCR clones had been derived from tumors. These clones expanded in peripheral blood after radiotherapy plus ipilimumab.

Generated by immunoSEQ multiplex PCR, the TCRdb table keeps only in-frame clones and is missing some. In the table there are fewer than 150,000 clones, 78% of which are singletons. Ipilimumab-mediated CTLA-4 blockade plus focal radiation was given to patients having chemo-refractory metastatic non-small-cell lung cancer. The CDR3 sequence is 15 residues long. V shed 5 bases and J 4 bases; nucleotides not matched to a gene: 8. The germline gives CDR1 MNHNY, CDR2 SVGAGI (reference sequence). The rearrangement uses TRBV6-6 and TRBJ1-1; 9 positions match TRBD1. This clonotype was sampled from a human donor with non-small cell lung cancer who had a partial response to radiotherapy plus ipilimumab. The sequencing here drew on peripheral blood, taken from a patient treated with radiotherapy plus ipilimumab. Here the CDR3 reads CASSPSTGGGTEAFF. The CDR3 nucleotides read TGTGCCAGCAGTCCCAGCACAGGGGGCGGCACTGAAGCTTTCTTT.